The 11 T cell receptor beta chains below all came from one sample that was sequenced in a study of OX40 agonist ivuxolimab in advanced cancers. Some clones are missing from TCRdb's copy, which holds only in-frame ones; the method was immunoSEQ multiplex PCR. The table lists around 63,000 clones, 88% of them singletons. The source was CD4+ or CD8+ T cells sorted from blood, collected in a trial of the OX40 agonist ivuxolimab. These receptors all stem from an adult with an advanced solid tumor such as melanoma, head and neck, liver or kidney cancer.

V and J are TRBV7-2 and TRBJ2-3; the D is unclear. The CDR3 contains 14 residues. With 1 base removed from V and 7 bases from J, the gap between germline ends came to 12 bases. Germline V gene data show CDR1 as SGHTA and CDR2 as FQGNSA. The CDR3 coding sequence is TGTGCCAGCAGCTTAGGTTGGTCGGTTAATACGCAGTATTTT. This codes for CASSLGWSVNTQYF.

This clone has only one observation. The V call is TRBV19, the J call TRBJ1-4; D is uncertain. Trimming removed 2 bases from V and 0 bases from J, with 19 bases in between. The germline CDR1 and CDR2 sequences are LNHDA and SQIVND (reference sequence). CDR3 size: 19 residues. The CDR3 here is CASSIIVLRTITTNEKLFF. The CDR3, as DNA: TGTGCCAGTAGTATAATCGTTCTCCGAACCATTACAACTAATGAAAAACTGTTTTTT.

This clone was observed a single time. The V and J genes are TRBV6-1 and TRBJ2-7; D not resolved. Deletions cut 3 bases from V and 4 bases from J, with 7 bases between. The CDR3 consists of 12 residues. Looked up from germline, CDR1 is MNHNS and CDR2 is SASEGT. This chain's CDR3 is CASSDQPYEQYF. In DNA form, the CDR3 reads TGTGCCAGCAGTGACCAACCATACGAGCAGTACTTC.

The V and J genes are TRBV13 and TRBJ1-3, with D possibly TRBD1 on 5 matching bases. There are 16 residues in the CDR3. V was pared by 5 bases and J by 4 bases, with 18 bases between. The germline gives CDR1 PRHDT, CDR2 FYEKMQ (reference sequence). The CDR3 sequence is CASSNRGPVPGNTIYF. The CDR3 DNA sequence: TGTGCCAGCAGCAATAGGGGCCCTGTACCAGGAAACACCATATATTTT.

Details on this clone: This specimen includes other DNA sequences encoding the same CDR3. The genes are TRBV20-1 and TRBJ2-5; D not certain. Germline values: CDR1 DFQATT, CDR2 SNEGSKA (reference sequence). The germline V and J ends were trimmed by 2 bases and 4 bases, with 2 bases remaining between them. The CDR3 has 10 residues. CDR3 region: CSARLETQYF. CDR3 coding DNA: TGCAGTGCTAGACTAGAGACCCAGTACTTC.

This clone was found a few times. The CDR3 region has the DNA TGCAGCGCCGCGGGACTAGCGGGCCAAGAGACCCAGTACTTC. Amino acid sequence: CSAAGLAGQETQYF. The V call is TRBV29-1, the J call TRBJ2-5; 12 nucleotides agree with TRBD2. The CDR3 is 14 residues long. V gave up 7 bases and J gave up 1 base; unmatched junction bases: 4. Per germline, CDR1 SQVTM and CDR2 ANQGSEA.

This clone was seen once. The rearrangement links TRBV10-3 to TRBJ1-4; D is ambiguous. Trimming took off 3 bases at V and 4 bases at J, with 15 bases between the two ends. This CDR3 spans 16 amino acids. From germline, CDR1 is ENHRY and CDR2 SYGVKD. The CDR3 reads CAISDVRASSNEKLFF. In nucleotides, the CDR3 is TGTGCCATCAGTGATGTCCGAGCGTCCAGTAATGAAAAACTGTTTTTT.

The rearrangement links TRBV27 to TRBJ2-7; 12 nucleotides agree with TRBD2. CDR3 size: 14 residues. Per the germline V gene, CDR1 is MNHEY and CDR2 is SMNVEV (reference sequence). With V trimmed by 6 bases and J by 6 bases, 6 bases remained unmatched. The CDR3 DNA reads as TGTGCCAGCAGCGCGACTAGCGGGAGTGGCGAGCAGTACTTC. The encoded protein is CASSATSGSGEQYF.

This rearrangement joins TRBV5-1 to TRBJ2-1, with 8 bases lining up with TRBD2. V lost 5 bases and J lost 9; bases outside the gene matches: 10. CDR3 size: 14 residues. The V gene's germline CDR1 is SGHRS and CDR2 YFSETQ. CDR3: CASRLAREVPEQFF. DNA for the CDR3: TGCGCCAGCAGACTAGCGCGGGAGGTTCCTGAGCAGTTCTTC.

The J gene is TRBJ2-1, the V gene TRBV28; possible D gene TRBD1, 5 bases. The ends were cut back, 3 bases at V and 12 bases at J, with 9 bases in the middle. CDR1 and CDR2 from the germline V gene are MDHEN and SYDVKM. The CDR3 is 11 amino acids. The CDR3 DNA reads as TGTGCCAGCAGTTTTCAGGGCCGGCAGTTCTTC. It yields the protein CASSFQGRQFF.

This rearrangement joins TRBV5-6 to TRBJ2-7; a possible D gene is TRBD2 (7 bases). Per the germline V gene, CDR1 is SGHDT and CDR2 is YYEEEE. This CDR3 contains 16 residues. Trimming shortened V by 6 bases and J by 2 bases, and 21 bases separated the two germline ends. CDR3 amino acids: CASTLGGGQWTYEQYF. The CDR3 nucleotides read TGTGCCAGCACCCTGGGCGGGGGCCAGTGGACCTACGAGCAGTACTTC.